These 29 T cell receptor beta chains came from one sample sequenced in a study of cytomegalovirus exposure and HLA in healthy donors. PCR employed 60 Vbeta and 13 Jbeta primers. Profiled with immunoSEQ multiplex PCR; TCRdb holds only in-frame clones, not every one. The sample records roughly 300,000 clones, 75% to 90% being singletons. Material for sequencing was PBMCs. These receptors were obtained from a man aged 35-49 years in good health and CMV-seropositive.

The chain couples TRBV5-4 to TRBJ2-1, with D tentatively TRBD1 (6 bases). The CDR3 sequence is 15 residues long. Germline V gives CDR1 SGHNT, CDR2 YYREEE (reference sequence). The V end was cut by 2 bases, the J end by 0 bases, with 9 bases between. CDR3 amino acids: CASSLGTPSYNEQFF. As DNA, the CDR3 is TGTGCCAGCAGCTTAGGGACACCCTCCTACAATGAGCAGTTCTTC. Based on the CDR3 plus reference TRBV5-4 and TRBJ2-1, the full variable domain is ETGVTQSPTHLIKTRGQQVTLRCSSQSGHNTVSWYQQALGQGPQFIFQYYREEENGRGNFPPRFSGLQFPNYSSELNVNALELDDSALYLCASSLGTPSYNEQFFGPGTRLTVL.

The rearrangement uses TRBV28 and TRBJ2-5, with 7 bases lining up with TRBD1. With V trimmed by 6 bases and J by 6 bases, 10 bases remained unmatched. The CDR3 runs 14 residues. Germline-derived CDR1 and CDR2 are MDHEN and SYDVKM. CDR3 in DNA: TGTGCCAGCAGCCCTGACAGGGAATTGAAGACCCAGTACTTC. This gives the protein CASSPDRELKTQYF.

This chain joins TRBV11-2 and TRBJ2-7, with D possibly TRBD1 on 8 matching bases. CDR3 length equals 15 residues. The germline CDR1 and CDR2 sequences are SGHAT and FQNNGV. With 1 base removed from V and 5 bases from J, the gap between germline ends came to 15 bases. Written as DNA, the CDR3 is TGTGCCAGCAGCTTAGCTCGGACAGGGAGGGACGAGCAGTACTTC. It specifies CASSLARTGRDEQYF.

As to this clone: This sample includes further DNA sequences coding for the same CDR3. V and J are TRBV7-3 and TRBJ2-5; TRBD1 agrees at 7 bases. The germline gives CDR1 SGHTA, CDR2 FQGTGA. This CDR3 is 13 amino acids long. V shed 6 bases, J shed 5 bases, and the junction held 6 bases outside the gene matches. CDR3 sequence: CASSRDSWETQYF. In nucleotides, the CDR3 is TGTGCCAGCAGTCGGGACAGTTGGGAGACCCAGTACTTC.

This chain links TRBV28 with TRBJ1-1, with D unresolved. The CDR3 extends over 13 amino acids. The V end was cut by 3 bases, the J end by 1 base, with 6 bases between. CDR1 and CDR2 (germline): MDHEN, SYDVKM. CDR3: CASSLVRNTEAFF. DNA of the CDR3: TGTGCCAGCAGTTTGGTCAGGAACACTGAAGCTTTCTTT.

The rearrangement joins TRBV12-5 to TRBJ2-1; TRBD2 agrees at 7 bases. Trimming at V came to 6 bases and at J to 9 bases, leaving 11 bases not matched to a gene. CDR1 and CDR2 from the germline V gene are LGHNT and FRNRAP. The CDR3 runs 14 residues. The chain's CDR3 is CASGPWTRGGEQFF. The CDR3 nucleotides read TGTGCTAGTGGCCCATGGACTAGAGGTGGTGAGCAGTTCTTC.

The chain has TRBV7-2 and TRBJ1-2; D ambiguous. CDR1 and CDR2 from the germline V gene are SGHTA and FQGNSA. This CDR3 region has 15 residues. Trimming removed 5 bases from V and 6 bases from J, with 19 bases in between. CDR3 DNA: TGTGCCAGCAGCCAGTACAGAGCCAATCCGGATGGCTACACCTTC. This sequence encodes CASSQYRANPDGYTF.

Of note for this clone: Other DNA sequences in the sample encode the same CDR3. The genes are TRBV7-2 and TRBJ2-5; 7 positions agree with TRBD1. Per the germline V gene, CDR1 is SGHTA and CDR2 is FQGNSA. The CDR3 runs to 13 residues. Trimming cost V 5 bases and J 2 bases; bases outside gene matches: 2. CDR3 DNA sequence: TGTGCCAGCAGCCCGGGACAGCAAGAGACCCAGTACTTC. The encoded protein is CASSPGQQETQYF.

The chain has TRBV4-1 and TRBJ1-2; D gene ambiguous. V shed 0 bases and J shed 6 bases, with 11 bases lying between them. CDR3 length: 14 residues. Germline V gene lookup returns CDR1 MGHRA and CDR2 YSYEKL. The CDR3 sequence is CASSQDGAGNGYTF. CDR3 bases: TGCGCCAGCAGCCAAGACGGTGCGGGGAATGGCTACACCTTC.

The chain carries TRBV5-1 and TRBJ2-7; D unclear. Between the trimmed V and J ends, which lost 1 base and 0 bases, there was a span of 11 bases. This CDR3 region has 15 residues. The germline gives CDR1 SGHRS, CDR2 YFSETQ. In DNA form, the CDR3 reads TGCGCCAGCAGCTTGTTTACAAGGAGCTCCTACGAGCAGTACTTC. Protein product: CASSLFTRSSYEQYF.

The gene calls are TRBV19 and TRBJ2-1; TRBD2 aligns across 9 bases. The trim removed 3 bases at V and 4 bases at J, leaving 13 bases unmatched. CDR1 LNHDA and CDR2 SQIVND come from the germline V gene (reference sequence). The CDR3 sequence is 18 residues long. The CDR3 sequence is CASSIRGGRLAGYNEQFF. Here the CDR3 DNA reads TGTGCCAGTAGTATTAGAGGGGGGAGGCTAGCGGGATACAATGAGCAGTTCTTC. Full variable domain (remainder filled in from reference TRBV19 and TRBJ2-1): DGGITQSPKYLFRKEGQNVTLSCEQNLNHDAMYWYRQDPGQGLRLIYYSQIVNDFQKGDIAEGYSVSREKKESFPLTVTSAQKNPTAFYLCASSIRGGRLAGYNEQFFGPGTRLTVL.

A word on this clone: Different DNA sequences within this sample yield the same CDR3. The chain couples TRBV30 to TRBJ2-3; possibly TRBD2 for D (5 bases). Trimming took off 1 base at V and 3 bases at J, with 5 bases between the two ends. Germline values: CDR1 GTSNPN, CDR2 SVGIG (reference sequence). The CDR3 sequence is 12 residues long. CDR3 sequence: CAWSAGTDTQYF. The CDR3 nucleotides are TGTGCCTGGAGTGCGGGGACAGATACGCAGTATTTT.

This sequence joins TRBV28 and TRBJ2-7; 13 positions agree with TRBD2. Germline CDR1 is MDHEN and CDR2 is SYDVKM. V was clipped by 3 bases and J by 2 bases; unmatched bases: 7. The CDR3 spans 17 residues. The CDR3 loop reads CASSFGLAGDRAYEQYF. The CDR3 region has the DNA TGTGCCAGCAGTTTTGGACTAGCGGGAGACAGAGCCTACGAGCAGTACTTC.

The V call is TRBV6-5, the J call TRBJ1-2, with 9 bases aligning to TRBD1. Trimming removed 6 bases from V and 5 bases from J; junction bases left unmatched: 7. This CDR3 has 14 residues. The germline V gene has CDR1 MNHEY and CDR2 SVGAGI. The CDR3 sequence is CASSNGQGTYGYTF. CDR3 nucleotide sequence: TGTGCCAGCAGCAACGGACAGGGGACGTATGGCTACACCTTC.

The chain combines TRBV28 with TRBJ2-1; 10 nucleotides agree with TRBD2. The trim removed 3 bases at V and 8 bases at J, leaving 10 bases unmatched. Germline-derived CDR1 and CDR2 are MDHEN and SYDVKM. This CDR3 spans 16 amino acids. The CDR3 nucleotides read TGTGCCAGCAGTTTTGCCACTAGCGGGACGCTGGATGAGCAGTTCTTC. It is translated as CASSFATSGTLDEQFF. Full variable domain (outside the CDR3, taken from reference TRBV28 and TRBJ2-1): DVKVTQSSRYLVKRTGEKVFLECVQDMDHENMFWYRQDPGLGLRLIYFSYDVKMKEKGDIPEGYSVSREKKERFSLILESASTNQTSMYLCASSFATSGTLDEQFFGPGTRLTVL.

CDR3 sequence (DNA): TGTGCCAGCAGTTTCCCGGGACAGGGTCTCGATGAGCAGTTCTTC. This gives the protein CASSFPGQGLDEQFF. The rearrangement uses TRBV28 and TRBJ2-1; TRBD1 agrees at 9 bases. J was trimmed by 8 bases and V by 3 bases; bases with no gene match: 8. The CDR3 totals 15 residues. CDR1 and CDR2 from the germline V gene are MDHEN and SYDVKM.

This rearrangement joins TRBV7-3 to TRBJ2-1, with TRBD2 matching 9 bases. The CDR3 sequence is 16 residues long. The trim removed 3 bases at V and 7 bases at J, leaving 10 bases unmatched. CDR1 is SGHTA, CDR2 FQGTGA, per germline. The CDR3 DNA follows: TGTGCCAGCAGCTTTCAGGCGGGAGGGACACTTAATGAGCAGTTCTTC. Its translation is CASSFQAGGTLNEQFF. Together with reference TRBV7-3 and TRBJ2-1, the CDR3 gives the full variable domain: GAGVSQTPSNKVTEKGKYVELRCDPISGHTALYWYRQSLGQGPEFLIYFQGTGAADDSGLPNDRFFAVRPEGSVSTLKIQRTERGDSAVYLCASSFQAGGTLNEQFFGPGTRLTVL.

The J gene is TRBJ2-7, the V gene TRBV5-4; TRBD1 aligns across 8 bases. Germline V gene sequence: CDR1 SGHNT, CDR2 YYREEE (reference sequence). V was pared by 5 bases and J by 2 bases, with 9 bases of the junction left unmatched. CDR3 size: 15 residues. CDR3 coding DNA: TGTGCCAGCAGAGGGACAGGACTCATTGCCTACGAGCAGTACTTC. As protein: CASRGTGLIAYEQYF. Combining the CDR3 with reference TRBV5-4 and TRBJ2-7 gives the whole variable domain ETGVTQSPTHLIKTRGQQVTLRCSSQSGHNTVSWYQQALGQGPQFIFQYYREEENGRGNFPPRFSGLQFPNYSSELNVNALELDDSALYLCASRGTGLIAYEQYFGPGTRLTVT.

The chain has TRBV28 and TRBJ2-6; 7 bases match TRBD1. Germline CDR1 and CDR2: MDHEN and SYDVKM. With V trimmed by 10 bases and J by 2 bases, 5 bases remained unmatched. The CDR3 contains 14 residues. The CDR3 sequence: CATQQGPGANVLTF. The CDR3 nucleotides are TGTGCCACCCAACAGGGGCCTGGGGCCAACGTCCTGACTTTC.

The chain recombines TRBV28 with TRBJ1-1; D is unresolved. From germline, CDR1 is MDHEN and CDR2 SYDVKM. The V gene lost 10 bases and the J gene lost 0 bases, with 21 bases spanning the gap. This CDR3 is 16 amino acids long. CDR3 nucleotide sequence: TGTGCCACCAAAGCACGTAGAGGGTCCATGAACACTGAAGCTTTCTTT. Translating gives CATKARRGSMNTEAFF.

The rearrangement uses TRBV6-1 and TRBJ2-7, with 10 bases lining up with TRBD2. The V segment lost 6 bases and the J segment 4 bases; nucleotides outside the gene matches: 3. The CDR3 consists of 13 residues. Germline CDR1 reads MNHNS; CDR2 reads SASEGT. The CDR3: CASRLAGVYEQYF. The CDR3 DNA follows: TGTGCCAGCAGGCTAGCGGGAGTGTACGAGCAGTACTTC.

This chain's CDR3 is CASSLPGRNYGYTF. In DNA, the CDR3 is TGTGCCAGCAGTTTGCCGGGTCGGAACTATGGCTACACCTTC. The chain links TRBV6-6 to TRBJ1-2, with D unclear. The CDR3 is 14 residues long. V was pared by 4 bases and J by 2 bases, with 11 bases between. The germline gives CDR1 MNHNY, CDR2 SVGAGI (reference sequence).

V and J are TRBV13 and TRBJ2-3; maybe TRBD2 (6 bases). CDR1 PRHDT and CDR2 FYEKMQ come from the germline V gene (reference sequence). CDR3 size: 15 residues. Deletions cut 5 bases from V and 0 bases from J, with 12 bases between. Written as DNA, the CDR3 is TGTGCCAGCAGCCCGGTAGCGGCTAGCACAGATACGCAGTATTTT. The encoded protein is CASSPVAASTDTQYF.

The chain links TRBV15 to TRBJ1-1; D remains ambiguous. From germline, CDR1 is LNHNV and CDR2 YYDKDF (reference sequence). The CDR3 contains 16 residues. V lost 0 bases to trimming and J lost 8 bases, with 19 bases between them. The CDR3, as DNA: TGTGCCACCAGCAGAGAGTCTTGGATCCTAGAAGGAGAAGCTTTCTTT. Its protein is CATSRESWILEGEAFF.

The rearrangement joins TRBV5-1 to TRBJ2-1, with 9 bases lining up with TRBD2. This CDR3 has 14 residues. The germline V gene encodes CDR1 SGHRS and CDR2 YFSETQ. V was clipped by 5 bases and J by 7 bases; unmatched bases: 7. DNA for the CDR3: TGCGCCAGCAGAAGTAGCGGGAGCGCGAATGAGCAGTTCTTC. It codes for CASRSSGSANEQFF.

The table lists this clone with a count of one. J is TRBJ2-3 and V is TRBV10-3; tentatively, D is TRBD1 (5 bases). V gave up 2 bases and J gave up 0 bases, with 9 bases separating them. The CDR3 is made up of 15 amino acids. Germline V lookup: CDR1 ENHRY, CDR2 SYGVKD. CDR3 region: CAISEPGQSTDTQYF. CDR3 in DNA: TGTGCCATCAGTGAGCCAGGGCAGAGCACAGATACGCAGTATTTT.

This clone was picked up a small number of times. V is TRBV9 and J is TRBJ2-3; 14 bases fit TRBD2. Per the germline V gene, CDR1 is SGDLS and CDR2 is YYNGEE. The CDR3 is 17 amino acids. The trim removed 0 bases at V and 5 bases at J, leaving 5 bases unmatched. Here the CDR3 DNA reads TGTGCCAGCAGCGTAGCGACTAGCGGGAGGGCCATAGATACGCAGTATTTT. Translated: CASSVATSGRAIDTQYF.

This chain uses TRBV6-6 with TRBJ2-1; D might be TRBD2 (6 bases). Germline CDR1 MNHNY, CDR2 SVGAGI (reference sequence). V lost 6 bases and J 0 bases, leaving 9 bases between the germline ends. The length of the CDR3 is 14 residues. CDR3 sequence (DNA): TGTGCCAGCAGCGGGGGATTCTCCTACAATGAGCAGTTCTTC. It is translated as CASSGGFSYNEQFF.

This clone was observed a single time. V gene TRBV28 combines with J gene TRBJ2-5, with 8 bases lining up with TRBD1. With V trimmed by 6 bases and J by 4 bases, 7 bases remained unmatched. The CDR3 totals 14 residues. Looked up from germline, CDR1 is MDHEN and CDR2 is SYDVKM. The CDR3 DNA follows: TGTGCCAGCAGGGAAGGACAGGGAATAGAGACCCAGTACTTC. This codes for CASREGQGIETQYF.